These 2 T cell receptor beta chains originate from one sample sequenced in a study of CXCR3-negative and CXCR3-positive naive CD8 T cells. Researchers prepared the TRB cDNA libraries using 5' RACE with UMI labels. From its re-call of the 5' RACE reads, TCRdb lists each CDR3 protein once, without DNA. The sample has about 40,000 distinct CDR3 sequences. Sequencing was performed on memory CD8+ T cells from blood. The source is a human donor in good health. Some clones in this sample may be carry-over from other donors' samples.

The chain is built from TRBV25-1 and TRBJ2-5; TCRdb lists TRBD2, though no DNA is available to test this call. Germline values: CDR1 MGHDK, CDR2 SYGVNS. The CDR3 runs to 16 residues. CDR3 sequence reads: CASSDTLAGEEETQYF.

This chain links TRBV7-9 with TRBJ2-7; TCRdb returns TRBD1, unconfirmable since there is no DNA. This CDR3 spans 12 amino acids. Germline values: CDR1 SEHNR, CDR2 FQNEAQ (reference sequence). The CDR3 loop reads CASSLSSYEQYF.